Listed below are T cell receptor beta chains from one sample, sequenced in a study of T cell changes during pregnancy in multiple sclerosis. Some clones are missing from TCRdb's copy, which holds only in-frame ones; the method was immunoSEQ multiplex PCR. Altogether under 20,000 clones are present, over 65% being singletons, with the ten largest covering over 9%. The sequencing used CD8+ T cells from peripheral blood mononuclear cells, collected after pregnancy. The source is a female donor with multiple sclerosis, enrolled in a pregnancy study. Each CDR3 is given with its conserved first and last residue. Each record gives: J gene, D gene, clone size, V gene, CDR3 DNA, CDR3 protein. A D gene is named only where the DNA matches it firmly. Clone size is stated in some rows and not others, as once, few, many or a class when expanded.

TRBJ2-2,TRBD2,.,TRBV30,TGTGCCTGGAGCCGCCGCGCGGCGGGAGATTCATCCGGGGAGCTGTTTTTT,CAWSRRAAGDSSGELFF
TRBJ1-1,TRBD1,.,TRBV5-3,TGTGCCAGAAGCTTGGGGGACAGGGCGAGCACTGAAGCTTTCTTT,CARSLGDRASTEAFF
TRBJ2-1,.,.,TRBV25-1,TGTGCCACCTCTAGGTCGGGGGAGCAGTTCTTC,CATSRSGEQFF
TRBJ2-7,.,.,TRBV4-2,TGTGCCAGCAGCCAAGAATTGCTGTCAGGGGTGGGCGAGCAGTACTTC,CASSQELLSGVGEQYF
TRBJ2-1,.,.,TRBV29-1,TGCAGCGTTGAATTGGAACTAGAGTACTACAATGAGCAGTTCTTC,CSVELELEYYNEQFF
TRBJ2-2,.,.,TRBV13,TGTGCCAGCAGCACCCGGACAGAGGCGAACACCGGGGAGCTGTTTTTT,CASSTRTEANTGELFF
TRBJ1-2,.,once,TRBV7-9,TGTGCCAGCAGCTTAGGGACCGGGACAACGTACGGCTACACCTTC,CASSLGTGTTYGYTF
TRBJ1-2,.,.,TRBV28,TGTGCCAGCAGTCCCCCAGGGGATGGCTACACCTTC,CASSPPGDGYTF
TRBJ1-6,.,.,TRBV7-9,TGTGCCAGCAGCTTAGATTCAGGGGTGAGGTCACCCCTCCACTTT,CASSLDSGVRSPLHF
TRBJ2-2,TRBD2,once,TRBV9,TGTGCCAGCAGCGTAGTTGGGACTAGAGACACCGGGGAGCTGTTTTTT,CASSVVGTRDTGELFF
TRBJ2-7,TRBD2,.,TRBV15,TGTGCCACCAGCCGCCTGGGGGGGGAGCAGTACTTC,CATSRLGGEQYF
TRBJ1-1,.,.,TRBV7-2,TGTGCCAGCAGCGTCTACACTGAAGCTTTCTTT,CASSVYTEAFF
TRBJ1-1,.,.,TRBV9,TGTGCCAGCAGCCCCCAGGATGGGGCATCGTGGAACACTGAAGCTTTCTTT,CASSPQDGASWNTEAFF
TRBJ2-1,TRBD2,.,TRBV5-1,TGCGCCAGCAGCTTGGGTAGCGGGGGGTCCCTCTCCTACAATGAGCAGTTCTTC,CASSLGSGGSLSYNEQFF
TRBJ2-1,.,.,TRBV5-1,TGCGCCAGCAGCTTAGACTTCTCCTACAATGAGCAGTTCTTC,CASSLDFSYNEQFF
TRBJ2-4,.,.,TRBV27,TGTGCCAGCAGTTTGGGGCCTGGGGACATTCAGTACTTC,CASSLGPGDIQYF
TRBJ2-1,TRBD1,.,TRBV18,TGTGCCAGCTCACCAGACGGGACAGCGTCCTACAATGAGCAGTTCTTC,CASSPDGTASYNEQFF
TRBJ2-3,.,.,TRBV6-4,TGTGCCAGCAGCGAACAGGGTGGGGGCACAGATACGCAGTATTTT,CASSEQGGGTDTQYF
TRBJ2-7,.,.,TRBV27,TGTGCCAGCTCTTGGGACATATCCTACGAGCAGTACTTC,CASSWDISYEQYF
TRBJ2-3,TRBD1,.,TRBV27,TGTGCCAGCAGTTCAGGCACAGGGGCAGATACGCAGTATTTT,CASSSGTGADTQYF
TRBJ2-1,TRBD1,.,TRBV2,TGTGCCAGCAGTGAAGCGGATACGTCCGGGACAGGGCCGTACAATGAGCAGTTCTTC,CASSEADTSGTGPYNEQFF
TRBJ2-1,.,.,TRBV6-1,TGTGCCAGTTCACAGGGTTTCGGCTACAATGAGCAGTTCTTC,CASSQGFGYNEQFF
TRBJ2-3,.,.,TRBV27,TGTGCCAGCAGTTCCTCCTGGGGGGAGAAAGTAAATACGCAGTATTTT,CASSSSWGEKVNTQYF
TRBJ2-1,.,large,TRBV7-9,TGTGCCAGCAGCTTAGGGGAGGCAGGGCAGCGAAATGAGCAGTTCTTC,CASSLGEAGQRNEQFF
TRBJ1-2,TRBD1,.,TRBV6-4,TGTGCCAGCAGCGATCAGGGGCAGGGGGACACCTTC,CASSDQGQGDTF
TRBJ2-5,TRBD2,.,TRBV28,TGTGCCAGCAGCCGACGGACTAGCGGAGACCAAGAGACCCAGTACTTC,CASSRRTSGDQETQYF
TRBJ2-3,TRBD2,.,TRBV6-4,TGTGCCAGCAGTGAAGCACTAGCGGGGGGCACAGATACGCAGTATTTT,CASSEALAGGTDTQYF
TRBJ2-6,TRBD1,.,TRBV11-2,TGTGCCAGCAGCTTAGCTAAGGGGGCGGCTATAGGGGCCAACGTCCTGACTTTC,CASSLAKGAAIGANVLTF
TRBJ1-4,.,few,TRBV15,TGTGCCACCAGCAGAGAAAAAGGGGACACCTCAGAAAAACTGTTTTTT,CATSREKGDTSEKLFF
TRBJ1-4,TRBD1,.,TRBV28,TGTGCCAGCGGGGAACAGGGGGCCGGGGAAAAACTGTTTTTT,CASGEQGAGEKLFF
TRBJ2-1,.,.,TRBV4-3,TGCGCCAGCAGCCAATCGCGCTACTCCTACAATGAGCAGTTCTTC,CASSQSRYSYNEQFF
TRBJ1-1,.,few,TRBV2,TGTGCCAGCAGTGAATGGCTGAACACTGAAGCTTTCTTT,CASSEWLNTEAFF
TRBJ1-1,.,.,TRBV27,TGTGCCAGCAGTCTTGGACGGGGCACTGAAGCTTTCTTT,CASSLGRGTEAFF
TRBJ2-1,TRBD2,.,TRBV2,TGTGCCAGCAGTCTAGGACTAGCGGGGGGGCCGGGGGAGCAGTTCTTC,CASSLGLAGGPGEQFF
TRBJ1-1,.,.,TRBV19,TGTGCCAGTAGTATAGCGACTCAAACTGAAGCTTTCTTT,CASSIATQTEAFF
TRBJ1-2,.,.,TRBV5-1,TGCGCCAGCAGCTTGGCCCCAGGGGTCCGGTATGGCTACACCTTC,CASSLAPGVRYGYTF
TRBJ2-2,TRBD2,.,TRBV5-1,TGCGCCAGCAGCTTCTTTAGCGGGAGGGCCGCAACCGGGGAGCTGTTTTTT,CASSFFSGRAATGELFF
TRBJ2-1,.,.,TRBV11-2,TGTGCCAGCAGCTTAGTTACCCCGGAGCCCGGCTCATACAATGAGCAGTTCTTC,CASSLVTPEPGSYNEQFF
TRBJ2-3,TRBD2,.,TRBV7-3,TGTGCCAGCAGCTTCCTAGCGGGGGGACTTGGAGATACGCAGTATTTT,CASSFLAGGLGDTQYF
TRBJ2-1,.,.,TRBV5-6,TGTGCCAGCAGCTACGGGGATCCCTACAATGAGCAGTTCTTC,CASSYGDPYNEQFF
TRBJ1-2,TRBD1,once,TRBV13,TGTGCCAGCAGCCTACACAGGGGAAGCTCTGGCTACACCTTC,CASSLHRGSSGYTF
TRBJ2-7,TRBD1,.,TRBV6-4,TGTGCCAGCAGTCCCGAGGGACAGAGCTCCTACGAGCAGTACTTC,CASSPEGQSSYEQYF
TRBJ1-5,.,.,TRBV4-2,TGTGCCAGCAGCCAGACAGATGTGGGTCAGCCCCAGCATTTT,CASSQTDVGQPQHF
TRBJ2-6,.,.,TRBV7-3,TGTGCCAGCAGCCCCACGGGACTGTCTGGGGCCAACGTCCTGACTTTC,CASSPTGLSGANVLTF
TRBJ1-5,.,.,TRBV7-6,TGTGCCAGCAGCTTATCGGACACGGGCAATCAGCCCCAGCATTTT,CASSLSDTGNQPQHF